This T cell receptor beta chain was found in a study of early T cells in non-severe SARS-CoV-2 infection. General study findings and limits: Comparison of clonotypes with VDJdb favored anti-spike CD8 responses while missing private and CD4 specificities.

In this sample, this clonotype turned up a few times. The antigen is undetermined. CDR3 size: 17 residues. Per germline, CDR1 MGHDK and CDR2 SYGVNS. Trimming cost V 7 bases and J 3 bases, with 22 bases left between them. Researchers attached unique molecular identifiers to individual cDNA molecules. TCRdb itself ran the 5' RACE reads through MiXCR, one entry per CDR3 protein. The profile shows some 60,000 distinct CDR3 sequences, 6.5% to 8.5% of them singletons. The chain employs TRBV25-1 and TRBJ1-5; weak D call: TRBD1 (5 bases). Sequenced material: whole blood. This receptor was identified in an adult who was a healthcare worker with PCR-confirmed SARS-CoV-2 infection or an uninfected control (not recorded which). The CDR3 is CASTRLELGQNNQPQHF. In DNA form, the CDR3 reads TGTGCCAGCACCCGCCTAGAACTCGGACAAAACAATCAGCCCCAGCATTTT.